This entry is about one TCR beta chain. This sample was included in a study of blood T cell repertoires in COVID-19. Across the whole study: Italy, Spain and the United States were the sources of the convalescent and acute COVID-19 samples. PBMCs, B-cell-depleted T cells, or T cells provided the cDNA or gDNA that made up the material.

The CDR3 runs 15 residues. The ends lost 6 bases at V and 6 bases at J; junction bases unmatched: 9. CDR1 and CDR2 from the germline V gene are MDHEN and SYDVKM. Original methodology: Counts of nucleated cells, estimated from reference gene primer amplification, were obtained. Libraries were prepared by immunoSEQ multiplex PCR; TCRdb keeps only in-frame clonotypes and omits some of them. D and trimming come from the DNA, and the V and J calls and clone size come from that table. Of around 380,000 clones in the sample, about four fifths were seen once. Material for sequencing was peripheral blood. This TCR came from a human donor with acute or convalescent COVID-19. The donor label of this sample is uncertain. The chain has TRBV28 and TRBJ1-5; TRBD1 matches at 9 bases. Here the CDR3 reads CASRHRDRVFQPQHF. The CDR3 DNA reads TGTGCCAGCAGACACCGGGACAGGGTCTTTCAGCCCCAGCATTTT.